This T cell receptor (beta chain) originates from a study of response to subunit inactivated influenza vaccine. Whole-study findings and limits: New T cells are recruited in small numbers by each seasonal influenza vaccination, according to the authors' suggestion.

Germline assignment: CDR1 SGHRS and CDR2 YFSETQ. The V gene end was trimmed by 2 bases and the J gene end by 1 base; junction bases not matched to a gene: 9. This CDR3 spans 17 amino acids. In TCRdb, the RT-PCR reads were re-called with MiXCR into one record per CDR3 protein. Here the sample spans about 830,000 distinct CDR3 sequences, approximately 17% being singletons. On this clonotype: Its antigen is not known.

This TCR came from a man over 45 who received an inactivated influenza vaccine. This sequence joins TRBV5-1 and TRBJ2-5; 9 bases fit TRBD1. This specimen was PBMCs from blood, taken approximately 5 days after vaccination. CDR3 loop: CASSLHSVQGAQETQYF. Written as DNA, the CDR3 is TGCGCCAGCAGCTTACACTCCGTACAGGGGGCCCAAGAGACCCAGTACTTC.